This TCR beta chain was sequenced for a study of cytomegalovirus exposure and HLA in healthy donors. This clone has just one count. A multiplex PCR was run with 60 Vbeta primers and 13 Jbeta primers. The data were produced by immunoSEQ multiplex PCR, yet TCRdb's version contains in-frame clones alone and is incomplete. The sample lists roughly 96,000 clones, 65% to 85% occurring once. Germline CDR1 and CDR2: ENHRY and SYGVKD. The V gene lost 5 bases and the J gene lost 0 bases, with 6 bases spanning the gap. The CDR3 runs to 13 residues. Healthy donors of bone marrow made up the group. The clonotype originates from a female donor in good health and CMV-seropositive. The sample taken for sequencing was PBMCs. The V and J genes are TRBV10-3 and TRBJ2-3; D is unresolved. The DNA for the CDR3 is TGTGCCATCAGTCCGACTAGCACAGATACGCAGTATTTT. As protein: CAISPTSTDTQYF.